A selection of T cell receptor beta chains follows, all from one sample in a study of response to subunit inactivated influenza vaccine. MiXCR, run by TCRdb on the RT-PCR reads, gives a single entry per CDR3 protein. Among more than 200,000 distinct CDR3 sequences listed, 9.5% to 15% were seen once. The specimen was non-naive T cells sorted from PBMCs, collected 14 to 15 days before vaccination. All receptors derive from a middle-aged man who received an inactivated influenza vaccine. Both conserved end residues are part of each CDR3. A D gene is named only where the DNA matches it firmly. The size of a clone is reported for some rows only, either as once, few or many, or as a class for expanded clones.

j_call: TRBJ1-1
clone_size: NA
d_call: NA
v_call: TRBV29-1
cdr3_nt: TGCAGCGTTGGTAGGAGAGGGGGGACTGAAGCTTTCTTT
cdr3_aa: CSVGRRGGTEAFF

j_call: TRBJ1-6
clone_size: many
d_call: NA
v_call: TRBV5-1
cdr3_nt: TGCGCCAGCAGCTTCAGGGGTGTCTATAATTCACCCCTCCACTTT
cdr3_aa: CASSFRGVYNSPLHF

j_call: TRBJ2-7
clone_size: NA
d_call: TRBD2
v_call: TRBV28
cdr3_nt: TGTGCCAGCAGTCTGCAAACGGGGGGTAACTACGAGCAGTACTTC
cdr3_aa: CASSLQTGGNYEQYF

j_call: TRBJ1-4
clone_size: many
d_call: NA
v_call: TRBV20-1
cdr3_nt: TGCAGTGCTAACCCGACAGGTGGGGAAAAACTGTTTTTT
cdr3_aa: CSANPTGGEKLFF

j_call: TRBJ2-1
clone_size: NA
d_call: TRBD2
v_call: TRBV7-9
cdr3_nt: TGTGCCAGCACAAGCGGGAGGAACGATGAGCAGTTCTTC
cdr3_aa: CASTSGRNDEQFF

j_call: TRBJ2-3
clone_size: few
d_call: TRBD1
v_call: TRBV6-2/TRBV6-3
cdr3_nt: TGTGCCAGCAGATTCGACAGGGGGCGTCGCACAGATACGCAGTATTTT
cdr3_aa: CASRFDRGRRTDTQYF

j_call: TRBJ1-2
clone_size: few
d_call: NA
v_call: TRBV29-1
cdr3_nt: TGCAGCGTCAACATTGGTAGGGGCTATGGCTACACCTTC
cdr3_aa: CSVNIGRGYGYTF

j_call: TRBJ2-5
clone_size: NA
d_call: TRBD1
v_call: TRBV20-1
cdr3_nt: TGCAGTGTTCGCGACAGGGTCGGTACACAGACCCAGTACTTC
cdr3_aa: CSVRDRVGTQTQYF

j_call: TRBJ1-2
clone_size: many
d_call: NA
v_call: TRBV28
cdr3_nt: TGTGCCAGCAGTCCCCAGGGTGGGAGCTATGGCTACACCTTC
cdr3_aa: CASSPQGGSYGYTF

j_call: TRBJ1-6
clone_size: few
d_call: TRBD1
v_call: TRBV11-2
cdr3_nt: TGTGCCAGCAGCTTAAGCAGGGGGGGCTCTAATTCACCCCTCCACTTT
cdr3_aa: CASSLSRGGSNSPLHF

j_call: TRBJ2-1
clone_size: NA
d_call: NA
v_call: TRBV2
cdr3_nt: TGTGCCTTCTGTCATCCCCGAGATACGGAAAGCTCCTACAATGAGCAGTTCTTC
cdr3_aa: CAFCHPRDTESSYNEQFF

j_call: TRBJ1-5
clone_size: many
d_call: NA
v_call: TRBV7-2
cdr3_nt: TGTGCCAGCAGCCTCTCGGGGATTGGGGTCAATCAGCCCCAGCATTTT
cdr3_aa: CASSLSGIGVNQPQHF

j_call: TRBJ1-1
clone_size: NA
d_call: NA
v_call: TRBV27
cdr3_nt: TGTGCCAGCAGTCTAGCCCCCCCGGGACACCCGTACACTGAAGCTTTCTTT
cdr3_aa: CASSLAPPGHPYTEAFF

j_call: TRBJ1-1
clone_size: few
d_call: NA
v_call: TRBV11-2
cdr3_nt: TGTGCCAGCAGCTTAGACCTTACGGAAGCTTTCTTT
cdr3_aa: CASSLDLTEAFF

j_call: TRBJ1-1
clone_size: many
d_call: NA
v_call: TRBV7-2
cdr3_nt: TGTGCCAGCAGTTCAGGCTCAAGGGTATTTGTTAACACTGAAGCTTTCTTT
cdr3_aa: CASSSGSRVFVNTEAFF

j_call: TRBJ2-6
clone_size: many
d_call: NA
v_call: TRBV7-9
cdr3_nt: TGTGCCAGCAGCACCGGACAGAATATAAACCCACTCTCTGGGGCCAACGTCCTGACTTTC
cdr3_aa: CASSTGQNINPLSGANVLTF

j_call: TRBJ1-2
clone_size: NA
d_call: TRBD1
v_call: TRBV4-2
cdr3_nt: TGTGCCAGCAGCCAATACGACAGGGATGACTATGGCTACACCTTC
cdr3_aa: CASSQYDRDDYGYTF

j_call: TRBJ2-3
clone_size: many
d_call: TRBD1
v_call: TRBV12-3/TRBV12-4
cdr3_nt: TGTGCCAGTAACTACGACAGGGGCGGTACGCAGTATTTT
cdr3_aa: CASNYDRGGTQYF

j_call: TRBJ2-7
clone_size: many
d_call: TRBD1
v_call: TRBV29-1
cdr3_nt: TGCAGCGTGGTGACAGGGGGCTACGAGCAGTACTTC
cdr3_aa: CSVVTGGYEQYF

j_call: TRBJ2-3
clone_size: NA
d_call: NA
v_call: TRBV6-2/TRBV6-3
cdr3_nt: TGTGGCGGGTCCCAAGGAGGTGCAGATACGCAGTATTTT
cdr3_aa: CGGSQGGADTQYF

j_call: TRBJ1-4
clone_size: NA
d_call: NA
v_call: TRBV2
cdr3_nt: TGTGCCAGCAGTCCGGGGCCCCAGGGGCTGGAAAAACTGTTTTTT
cdr3_aa: CASSPGPQGLEKLFF

j_call: TRBJ2-5
clone_size: few
d_call: TRBD2
v_call: TRBV20-1
cdr3_nt: TGCAGTGCTAGAGACTGGACTAGCGGGACCACCCAGTACTTC
cdr3_aa: CSARDWTSGTTQYF

j_call: TRBJ2-7
clone_size: few
d_call: TRBD2
v_call: TRBV5-1
cdr3_nt: TGCGCCAGCAGCGCCACTAGCGGGGCCCGATCCTACGAGCAGTACTTC
cdr3_aa: CASSATSGARSYEQYF

j_call: TRBJ2-5
clone_size: NA
d_call: TRBD1
v_call: TRBV20-1
cdr3_nt: TGCAGTGCTATGGCTGAGGGGGCTGCCGAGACCCAGTACTTC
cdr3_aa: CSAMAEGAAETQYF

j_call: TRBJ2-1
clone_size: many
d_call: TRBD2
v_call: TRBV3-1
cdr3_nt: TGTGCCAGCAGCCAAGCGGGAGGGCTAAATGAGCAGTTCTTC
cdr3_aa: CASSQAGGLNEQFF

j_call: TRBJ1-3
clone_size: NA
d_call: TRBD1
v_call: TRBV19
cdr3_nt: TGTGCCAGTCATTCCGGGACAGCTGGAAACACCATATATTTT
cdr3_aa: CASHSGTAGNTIYF

j_call: TRBJ1-1
clone_size: many
d_call: NA
v_call: TRBV7-2
cdr3_nt: TGTGCCAGCGGATGGGGGGCGAGCACTGAAGCTTTCTTT
cdr3_aa: CASGWGASTEAFF

j_call: TRBJ1-4
clone_size: many
d_call: NA
v_call: TRBV28
cdr3_nt: TGTGCCAGCAGTCCACACCCCAGGGGAACTAATGAAAAACTGTTTTTT
cdr3_aa: CASSPHPRGTNEKLFF

j_call: TRBJ2-5
clone_size: NA
d_call: TRBD1
v_call: TRBV4-3
cdr3_nt: TGCGCCAGCAGCCAAGAGGACAGGGCAGAAGAGACCCAGTACTTC
cdr3_aa: CASSQEDRAEETQYF

j_call: TRBJ2-1
clone_size: NA
d_call: TRBD1
v_call: TRBV29-1
cdr3_nt: TGCAGCGTCTATACAGGGGGCAGAAGTAATGAGCAGTTCTTC
cdr3_aa: CSVYTGGRSNEQFF

j_call: TRBJ2-3
clone_size: NA
d_call: NA
v_call: TRBV6-1
cdr3_nt: TGTGCCAGCAGGGACTGGGGGGCTAACACAGATACGCAGTATTTT
cdr3_aa: CASRDWGANTDTQYF

j_call: TRBJ1-6
clone_size: many
d_call: NA
v_call: TRBV3-1
cdr3_nt: TGTGCCAGCAGTTCCTCGGGGAATTCACCCCTCCACTTT
cdr3_aa: CASSSSGNSPLHF

j_call: TRBJ1-2
clone_size: few
d_call: TRBD1
v_call: TRBV28
cdr3_nt: TGTGCCAGCAGTTTAGATTCAGGGGGCATCAATGGCTACACCTTC
cdr3_aa: CASSLDSGGINGYTF

j_call: TRBJ2-3
clone_size: many
d_call: TRBD2
v_call: TRBV29-1
cdr3_nt: TGCAGCGTTCGGACTAGCAAGAGTGCAGATACGCAGTATTTT
cdr3_aa: CSVRTSKSADTQYF

j_call: TRBJ2-2
clone_size: few
d_call: NA
v_call: TRBV7-9
cdr3_nt: TGTGCCAGCAGCTTAGGTTGGACAGGACTATACACCGGGGAGCTGTTTTTT
cdr3_aa: CASSLGWTGLYTGELFF